The source of this T cell receptor beta chain is a study of long-term antiretroviral therapy in people with HIV. Germline V lookup: CDR1 GTSNPN, CDR2 SVGIG (reference sequence). V gave up 2 bases and J gave up 1 base, with 23 bases separating them. The CDR3 length is 18 residues. Sequencing used immunoSEQ v3.0 at survey level. Method: immunoSEQ multiplex PCR; TCRdb's copy keeps in-frame clones and lacks some. Of tens of thousands of clones in the sample, around 80% are singletons; the top ten hold more than 15%. The specimen was unsorted PBMCs, collected 0.5 years before starting antiretroviral therapy. This TCR came from a man between 35 and 55 years old with HIV. This sequence joins TRBV30 and TRBJ1-1, with D unresolved. The CDR3 here is CAWSWSGRGKFSNTEAFF. CDR3 DNA: TGTGCCTGGAGTTGGTCGGGGAGAGGGAAGTTCTCGAACACTGAAGCTTTCTTT.